Each of the 17 T cell receptor beta chains below was sequenced from the same sample in a study of shared clonotypes between healthy human individuals. TCRdb's copy holds only in-frame clones and misses some; the assay was immunoSEQ multiplex PCR. The sample includes about 490,000 clones, around 73% of them seen just once. The sample taken for sequencing was PBMCs. The receptor set was obtained from a woman between 35 and 50 years old in good health. Some clones in this sample may be carry-over from other donors' samples.

The V gene is TRBV6-5, the J gene TRBJ1-1; D call uncertain. Germline loops: CDR1 MNHEY, CDR2 SVGAGI. V dropped 5 bases and J dropped 1 base, with 8 bases sitting between them. CDR3 length equals 13 residues. CDR3 sequence reads: CASSPKENTEAFF. For the CDR3, the DNA is TGTGCCAGCAGTCCCAAGGAGAACACTGAAGCTTTCTTT.

For this clone: This may be a read error: a much more frequent sequence differs by one nucleotide. This chain connects TRBV27 to TRBJ2-7, with TRBD1 matching 7 bases. V was clipped by 8 bases and J by 4 bases; unmatched bases: 8. Germline CDR1 reads MNHEY; CDR2 reads SMNVEV (reference sequence). There are 13 residues in the CDR3. CDR3 sequence: CASGYRQGYEQYF. In DNA form, the CDR3 reads TGTGCCAGCGGTTATCGACAGGGTTACGAGCAGTACTTC.

Of note for this clone: Just one base apart from a much larger clone, this may be a read error. The CDR3 DNA reads TGCAGCGTCACAGTAGGGTTAGACACTGAATCTTTCTTT. Residues: CSVTVGLDTESFF. This rearrangement joins TRBV29-1 to TRBJ1-1; D is uncertain. Germline values: CDR1 SQVTM, CDR2 ANQGSEA. The CDR3 covers 13 residues.

The rearrangement joins TRBV11-2 to TRBJ2-7, with D perhaps given as TRBD1 or TRBD2 (5 bases each). V was cut by 5 bases and J by 7 bases, with 18 bases left in between. The CDR3 is 14 residues long. The germline V gene has CDR1 SGHAT and CDR2 FQNNGV. For the CDR3, the DNA is TGTGCCAGCAGCCCCTCCGGGACCTCGAGGGAGCAGTACTTC. Translated: CASSPSGTSREQYF.

J is TRBJ2-7 and V is TRBV18, with D possibly being TRBD2 (5 bases). Germline V gene data show CDR1 as KGHSH and CDR2 as LQKENI. V lost 5 bases and J lost 3, with 11 bases in between. This CDR3 region has 13 residues. The DNA of the CDR3 is TGTGCCAGCTCAGACGGGGTCCGCTACGAGCAGTACTTC. Translation: CASSDGVRYEQYF.

This chain links TRBV14 with TRBJ2-5; the D is unclear. The CDR3 is made up of 15 amino acids. With 1 base removed from V and 5 bases from J, the gap between germline ends came to 14 bases. Germline V gene data show CDR1 as SGHDN and CDR2 as FVKESK. CDR3 protein: CASSQAITPRETQYF. The CDR3, as DNA: TGTGCCAGCAGCCAAGCGATCACTCCGAGGGAGACCCAGTACTTC.

The gene calls are TRBV7-6 and TRBJ1-3; D gene unclear. The CDR3 is 16 amino acids. CDR1 is SGHVS, CDR2 FNYEAQ, per germline. V lost 3 bases to trimming and J lost 4 bases, with 16 bases between them. The CDR3 coding sequence is TGTGCCAGCAGCTTGAGGGTAGCAGGACCCGGAAACACCATATATTTT. Its protein is CASSLRVAGPGNTIYF.

The chain has TRBV7-8 and TRBJ2-1; 9 bases line up with TRBD2. CDR1 is SGHVS and CDR2 is FQNEAQ in the germline V gene. V trimming: 7 bases; J trimming: 16 bases; junction bases outside the gene matches: 14. The CDR3 contains 13 residues. Here the CDR3 reads CASNLIPGTSQFF. In DNA form, the CDR3 reads TGTGCCAGCAACCTCATCCCCGGGACTAGCCAATTCTTC.

The rearrangement uses TRBV5-4 and TRBJ1-2; D may be TRBD1 (6 bases). CDR3 length equals 14 residues. Per germline, CDR1 SGHNT and CDR2 YYREEE (reference sequence). V lost 1 base and J lost 6, with 13 bases in between. CDR3 region: CASSLRGAADGYTF. The DNA for the CDR3 is TGTGCCAGCAGCTTGAGGGGGGCCGCCGATGGCTACACCTTC.

As to this clone: The same CDR3 is also encoded by other DNA sequences in this sample. The chain joins TRBV9 to TRBJ2-1, with D unresolved. The CDR3 consists of 13 residues. V was clipped by 3 bases and J by 2 bases, with 6 bases between them. Germline CDR1 reads SGDLS; CDR2 reads YYNGEE. The CDR3 is CASSARPYNEQFF. Here the CDR3 DNA reads TGTGCCAGCAGCGCCCGACCCTACAATGAGCAGTTCTTC.

The J gene is TRBJ2-7, the V gene TRBV10-1, with a weak D call TRBD2 (6 bases). CDR3 length: 13 amino acids. Germline V gene lookup returns CDR1 WNHNN and CDR2 SYGVQD (reference sequence). The V end was cut by 0 bases, the J end by 6 bases, with 9 bases between. The CDR3 here is CASSESGSGEQYF. In DNA, the CDR3 is TGCGCCAGCAGTGAGTCAGGTAGCGGCGAGCAGTACTTC.

The CDR3 protein is CASSQYYRENYEQYF. CDR3 DNA: TGCGCCAGCAGCCAGTATTACAGGGAAAACTACGAGCAGTACTTC. The chain couples TRBV4-1 to TRBJ2-7; D might be TRBD1 (6 bases). The germline CDR1 and CDR2 sequences are MGHRA and YSYEKL. CDR3 length equals 15 residues. Between the trimmed V and J ends, which lost 3 bases and 3 bases, there was a span of 15 bases.

The CDR3 DNA reads as TGTGCCAGCAGCCCAGAAGTGTACCAAGAGACCCAGTACTTC. This translates into CASSPEVYQETQYF. V and J are TRBV7-9 and TRBJ2-5; D gene uncertain. The CDR3 length is 14 residues. Germline assignment: CDR1 SEHNR and CDR2 FQNEAQ (reference sequence). V shed 5 bases and J shed 0 bases, with 10 bases lying between them.

The V gene is TRBV5-1, the J gene TRBJ2-6, with a tentative D call TRBD2 (5 bases). The length of the CDR3 is 14 residues. The ends were cut back, 4 bases at V and 2 bases at J, with 7 bases in the middle. Germline V lookup: CDR1 SGHRS, CDR2 YFSETQ. The CDR3 DNA reads as TGCGCCAGCAGCAGGACTCCTGGGGCCAACGTCCTGACTTTC. Protein sequence: CASSRTPGANVLTF.

V usage is TRBV6-6 and J usage is TRBJ1-2; 7 bases map to TRBD1. CDR3 length: 14 residues. CDR1 and CDR2 from the germline V gene are MNHNY and SVGAGI (reference sequence). The trim removed 2 bases at V and 8 bases at J, leaving 8 bases unmatched. In DNA, the CDR3 is TGTGCCAGCAGTTACACAGGACAGGCAAGAGGCTACACCTTC. This gives the protein CASSYTGQARGYTF.

V is TRBV18 and J is TRBJ2-5; weak D call: TRBD2 (6 bases). The CDR3 has 14 residues. Per germline, CDR1 KGHSH and CDR2 LQKENI. Trimming removed 5 bases at V and 3 bases at J, with 13 bases between. CDR3 sequence reads: CASSAGRLKETQYF. The CDR3 DNA reads as TGTGCCAGCTCAGCGGGACGGCTAAAAGAGACCCAGTACTTC.

This clone was recorded only once. The CDR3 is CASSQVPGQGFYEQYF. For the CDR3, the DNA is TGCGCCAGCAGCCAAGTCCCGGGACAGGGGTTCTACGAGCAGTACTTC. The chain links TRBV4-1 to TRBJ2-7; 10 nucleotides agree with TRBD1. V shed 1 base and J 3 bases; nucleotides not matched to a gene: 6. The CDR3 is 16 residues long. CDR1 and CDR2 (germline): MGHRA, YSYEKL.